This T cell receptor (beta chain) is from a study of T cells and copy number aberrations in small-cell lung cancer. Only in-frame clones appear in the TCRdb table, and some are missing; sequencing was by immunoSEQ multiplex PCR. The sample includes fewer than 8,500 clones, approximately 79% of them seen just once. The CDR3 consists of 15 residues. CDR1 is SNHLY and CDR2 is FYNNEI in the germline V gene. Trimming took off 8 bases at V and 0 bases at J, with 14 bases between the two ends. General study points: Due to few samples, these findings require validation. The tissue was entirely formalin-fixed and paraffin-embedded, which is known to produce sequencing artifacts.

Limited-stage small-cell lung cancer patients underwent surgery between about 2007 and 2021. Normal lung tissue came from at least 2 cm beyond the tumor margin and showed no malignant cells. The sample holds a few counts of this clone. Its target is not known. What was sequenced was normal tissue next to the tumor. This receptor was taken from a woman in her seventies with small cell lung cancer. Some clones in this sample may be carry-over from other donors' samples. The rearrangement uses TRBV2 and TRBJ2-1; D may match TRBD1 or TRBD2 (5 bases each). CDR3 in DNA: TGTGCCAGCGCTCGGGGCGGTTACTCCTACAATGAGCAGTTCTTC. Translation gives CASARGGYSYNEQFF.